The entry below describes one T cell receptor (beta chain). Antigen: not known. This CDR3 is 17 amino acids long. Per the germline V gene, CDR1 is SGHRS and CDR2 is YFSETQ. With 0 bases removed from V and 1 base from J, the gap between germline ends came to 14 bases. These data are taken from a study of early T cells in non-severe SARS-CoV-2 infection. Study results and caveats: A preference for anti-spike CD8 responses marked VDJdb matching, which missed private and CD4 specificities.

The TCR library protocol attached unique molecular identifiers to the individual cDNA molecules. TCRdb ran MiXCR on the 5' RACE reads and lists one entry per CDR3 protein. The sample lists about 59,000 distinct CDR3 sequences; about 13% were seen once. The sequence was obtained from an adult who was a healthcare worker with PCR-confirmed SARS-CoV-2 infection or an uninfected control (not recorded which). This specimen was whole blood, taken at baseline. This rearrangement joins TRBV5-1 to TRBJ1-5; D not resolved. DNA of the CDR3: TGCGCCAGCAGCTTGGGAATGACGGGAGGAAGCAATCAGCCCCAGCATTTT. Translating gives CASSLGMTGGSNQPQHF. The full variable domain, completed using reference TRBV5-1 and TRBJ1-5, is KAGVTQTPRYLIKTRGQQVTLSCSPISGHRSVSWYQQTPGQGLQFLFEYFSETQRNKGNFPGRFSGRQFSNSRSEMNVSTLELGDSALYLCASSLGMTGGSNQPQHFGDGTRLSIL.